One T cell receptor (beta chain) is described in this entry. In the original processing: Quantification of nucleated cells was approximated via reference gene primer amplification. Measured with immunoSEQ multiplex PCR; TCRdb has only the in-frame clones, and not every one. V and J calls and clone size are as listed in that table; D and trimming were resolved from the DNA. Among under 200,000 clones, approximately 90% were seen once, and the ten largest hold roughly 7%. This record comes from a study of blood T cell repertoires in COVID-19. Whole-study context: Sample material is recorded as cDNA or gDNA derived from T cells, B-cell-depleted T cells, or PBMCs.

This CDR3 has 15 amino acids. Germline lookup yields CDR1 SGHTA and CDR2 FQGNSA. V lost 5 bases and J 11 bases, leaving 21 bases between the germline ends. Specimen: peripheral blood. The receptor was derived from a woman older than 75 in a cohort sampled during active or convalescent COVID-19. The V and J genes are TRBV7-2 and TRBJ2-2, with D possibly TRBD1 on 6 matching bases. For the CDR3, the DNA is TGTGCCAGCAGCGACGGCTTGAGGGGGTCCGACGAGCTGTTTTTT. Its translation is CASSDGLRGSDELFF.